This passage covers 32 T cell receptor beta chains from one sample sequenced in a study of shared clonotypes between healthy human individuals. Produced via immunoSEQ multiplex PCR; TCRdb's table is partial and in-frame only. Seen here are hundreds of thousands of clones, around 67% observed once, and the top ten hold around 1.6%. The sample taken for sequencing was memory CD4+ T cells sorted from blood. Regarding subset: CD45RA-negative fraction. The receptors were gathered from a woman aged 30 to 39 in good health.

V usage is TRBV7-4 and J usage is TRBJ1-1; D is ambiguous. The CDR3 has 15 amino acids. The V end was cut by 6 bases, the J end by 3 bases, with 17 bases between. Germline values: CDR1 SGHVT, CDR2 SQSDAQ. Here the CDR3 reads CASRPVGGRDTEAFF. For the CDR3, the DNA is TGTGCCAGCAGACCGGTAGGAGGGAGGGACACTGAAGCTTTCTTT.

This clone was seen more than once but under ten times. Other DNA sequences in the same sample also yield this CDR3. V and J are TRBV18 and TRBJ2-3, with D uncertain. The CDR3 has 12 residues. Germline CDR1 KGHSH, CDR2 LQKENI. V was trimmed by 2 bases and J by 0 bases, leaving 0 bases between them. The CDR3 sequence is CASSPSTDTQYF. The CDR3 nucleotides are TGTGCCAGCTCACCAAGCACAGATACGCAGTATTTT.

This clone was seen more than once but under ten times. This sequence joins TRBV7-9 and TRBJ1-1; TRBD1 agrees at 9 bases. The CDR3 extends over 14 amino acids. Germline V lookup: CDR1 SEHNR, CDR2 FQNEAQ (reference sequence). Trimming cost V 6 bases and J 5 bases; bases outside gene matches: 7. In DNA form, the CDR3 reads TGTGCCAGCAGTCCAACAGGGGGCGGAACTGAAGCTTTCTTT. Its translation: CASSPTGGGTEAFF.

The chain uses TRBV10-3 and TRBJ2-7; 10 bases are shared with TRBD1. The V and J ends lost 10 bases and 4 bases, in that order; junction bases with no gene match: 10. Germline values: CDR1 ENHRY, CDR2 SYGVKD. The CDR3 loop spans 14 amino acids. CDR3 bases: TGTGCCACCGGGACGACAGGGGGCATTTACGAGCAGTACTTC. It encodes CATGTTGGIYEQYF.

CDR3 coding DNA: TGTGCCAGCAGCCCCGACAGATTTACTATCACAGATACGCAGTATTTT. Protein sequence: CASSPDRFTITDTQYF. This chain uses TRBV7-9 with TRBJ2-3, with a weak D call TRBD1 (5 bases). Germline CDR1 is SEHNR and CDR2 is FQNEAQ (reference sequence). This CDR3 has 16 residues. V was pared by 5 bases and J by 2 bases, with 17 bases between.

The J gene is TRBJ2-3, the V gene TRBV9; D uncertain. The CDR3 totals 13 residues. V was clipped by 5 bases and J by 0 bases, with 7 bases between them. The germline V gene has CDR1 SGDLS and CDR2 YYNGEE. DNA for the CDR3: TGTGCCAGCAGGAGATCTAGCACAGATACGCAGTATTTT. Translation gives CASRRSSTDTQYF.

The chain is built from TRBV11-3 and TRBJ2-7, with 7 bases matching TRBD1. Trimming took 1 base from V and 1 from J; bases not matched to a gene: 4. CDR3 size: 15 residues. Looked up from germline, CDR1 is SGHNT and CDR2 is YENEEA. Here the CDR3 DNA reads TGTGCCAGCAGCTTAGTTAAGGGACAGTCCTACGAGCAGTACTTC. As protein: CASSLVKGQSYEQYF.

There are a few counts of this clone. The chain carries TRBV6-5 and TRBJ2-7; 9 bases are a match to TRBD2. This CDR3 has 14 residues. J gave up 5 bases and V 5 bases, and 7 bases lay outside the gene matches. Germline CDR1 and CDR2: MNHEY and SVGAGI. The CDR3 nucleotides read TGTGCCAGCAGTACTCCGGGACTAGCAAACGAGCAGTACTTC. Its translation: CASSTPGLANEQYF.

This chain uses TRBV2 with TRBJ1-1, with D uncertain. The CDR3 is 11 amino acids. The germline V and J ends were trimmed by 6 bases and 11 bases, with 13 bases remaining between them. Germline V CDR1 and CDR2: SNHLY, FYNNEI. The CDR3, as DNA: TGTGCCAGCAGATACGGACTTTTCGCTTTCTTT. This gives the protein CASRYGLFAFF.

Written as DNA, the CDR3 is TGTGCCAGCAGTCGGACTAGCGGAGACTACGAGCAGTACTTC. Protein product: CASSRTSGDYEQYF. This chain links TRBV28 with TRBJ2-7; TRBD2 matches 10 bases. Germline CDR1 MDHEN, CDR2 SYDVKM. V dropped 5 bases and J dropped 3; count of bases not matched to a gene: 4. The CDR3 sequence is 14 residues long.

The chain employs TRBV28 and TRBJ2-7, with D perhaps assigned TRBD1 or TRBD2 (5 bases each). CDR3 size: 14 residues. The V gene lost 8 bases and the J gene lost 7 bases, with 21 bases spanning the gap. CDR1 and CDR2 from the germline V gene are MDHEN and SYDVKM. The CDR3 nucleotides are TGTGCCAGCCTAACCGGCCGAGGGGCTTGGGAGCAGTACTTC. This gives the protein CASLTGRGAWEQYF.

At least ten counts were recorded for this clone. Other DNA variants within this sample encode the same CDR3. The V gene is TRBV7-2, the J gene TRBJ2-5; 13 bases fit TRBD2. V lost 1 base, J lost 5 bases, and 4 bases stayed unmatched. The germline V gene has CDR1 SGHTA and CDR2 FQGNSA. The CDR3 totals 16 residues. The CDR3 nucleotides read TGTGCCAGCAGCTTAGGGGGACTAGCGGGATGGGAGACCCAGTACTTC. Translating it yields CASSLGGLAGWETQYF.

The CDR3 is CASSAPSEETQYF. The CDR3 nucleotides are TGTGCCAGCAGTGCCCCTTCGGAAGAGACCCAGTACTTC. The chain couples TRBV6-6 to TRBJ2-5, with unresolved D. This CDR3 contains 13 residues. Germline assignment: CDR1 MNHNY and CDR2 SVGAGI (reference sequence). V gave up 5 bases and J gave up 3 bases, with 10 bases separating them.

The J gene is TRBJ2-7, the V gene TRBV4-1; perhaps TRBD2 as D (6 bases). The CDR3 contains 13 residues. Germline-derived CDR1 and CDR2 are MGHRA and YSYEKL. Trimming took off 4 bases at V and 3 bases at J, with 10 bases between the two ends. The CDR3 nucleotides are TGCGCCAGCAGCCGGGACTCATTCTACGAGCAGTACTTC. Its protein product is CASSRDSFYEQYF.

The V call is TRBV29-1, the J call TRBJ2-1; no reliable D call. The CDR3 loop spans 15 amino acids. V was trimmed by 6 bases and J by 14 bases, leaving 29 bases between them. The germline CDR1 and CDR2 sequences are SQVTM and ANQGSEA. The CDR3 DNA is TGCAGCGTGCGATTGTGGGCCTTGGGTCTCATTGTGGAGTTCTTC. This gives the protein CSVRLWALGLIVEFF.

On this clone itself: The same CDR3 also results from other DNA sequences found in this sample. The chain is built from TRBV7-8 and TRBJ2-7; 7 positions match TRBD1. This CDR3 has 14 residues. V dropped 5 bases and J dropped 2; count of bases not matched to a gene: 6. Germline V gene lookup returns CDR1 SGHVS and CDR2 FQNEAQ. The CDR3 DNA sequence: TGTGCCAGCAGCCCTCGACAGGGCACCTACGAGCAGTACTTC. This codes for CASSPRQGTYEQYF.

The rearrangement uses TRBV2 and TRBJ1-1; 9 nucleotides align to TRBD1. CDR1 and CDR2 (germline): SNHLY, FYNNEI. The CDR3 is made up of 13 amino acids. J lost 1 base, V lost 8 bases, and 2 bases had no gene match. The CDR3 sequence: CASAGQGNTEAFF. CDR3 nucleotide sequence: TGTGCCAGCGCGGGACAGGGGAACACTGAAGCTTTCTTT.

The chain links TRBV20-1 to TRBJ2-7; possibly TRBD1 for D (5 bases). Germline CDR1 and CDR2: DFQATT and SNEGSKA (reference sequence). This CDR3 contains 11 residues. V lost 4 bases, J lost 7 bases, and 11 bases lay in between. The chain's CDR3 is CSANRNGEQYF. The CDR3 DNA follows: TGCAGTGCTAACAGGAACGGGGAGCAGTACTTC.

This clone was picked up many times. The chain employs TRBV6-1 and TRBJ1-4; a weak D match, TRBD1 (5 bases). Between the trimmed V and J ends, which lost 5 bases and 4 bases, there was a span of 11 bases. This CDR3 is built from 14 residues. Per the germline V gene, CDR1 is MNHNS and CDR2 is SASEGT. The CDR3 sequence is CASSRGGVNEKLFF. In nucleotides, the CDR3 is TGTGCCAGCAGTAGGGGAGGGGTTAATGAAAAACTGTTTTTT.

The DNA for the CDR3 is TGCGCCAGCAGTAGCGGTCCGAGCTCCTACGAGCAGTACTTC. Its translation: CASSSGPSSYEQYF. The V gene is TRBV5-1, the J gene TRBJ2-7; perhaps TRBD2 as D (6 bases). The germline V and J ends were trimmed by 5 bases and 0 bases, with 12 bases remaining between them. There are 14 residues in the CDR3. The germline V gene has CDR1 SGHRS and CDR2 YFSETQ.

This chain links TRBV2 with TRBJ2-5; a weak D match, TRBD1 (6 bases). The CDR3 loop spans 15 amino acids. V gave up 4 bases and J gave up 1 base, with 13 bases separating them. Germline-derived CDR1 and CDR2 are SNHLY and FYNNEI. The CDR3 loop reads CASSADSHSQETQYF. As DNA, the CDR3 is TGTGCCAGCAGTGCGGACAGCCACTCCCAAGAGACCCAGTACTTC. The full variable domain, in which reference TRBV2 and TRBJ2-5 provide the parts outside the CDR3, is EPEVTQTPSHQVTQMGQEVILRCVPISNHLYFYWYRQILGQKVEFLVSFYNNEISEKSEIFDDQFSVERPDGSNFTLKIRSTKLEDSAMYFCASSADSHSQETQYFGPGTRLLVL.

As concerns this clone: Different DNA sequences within this sample yield the same CDR3. This chain links TRBV5-4 with TRBJ1-3; D ambiguous. The germline gives CDR1 SGHNT, CDR2 YYREEE (reference sequence). Trimming pared 0 bases from V and 0 bases from J, leaving 10 bases between. The CDR3 length is 16 residues. CDR3 in DNA: TGTGCCAGCAGCTTGGGAGGACGGAGCTCTGGAAACACCATATATTTT. As protein: CASSLGGRSSGNTIYF.

The V call is TRBV10-1, the J call TRBJ2-7; 16 bases are a match to TRBD2. V gave up 8 bases and J gave up 6 bases; unmatched junction bases: 10. The germline V gene has CDR1 WNHNN and CDR2 SYGVQD (reference sequence). This CDR3 is 16 amino acids long. The CDR3 sequence is CASPGTSGRAWGEQYF. The CDR3 bases are TGCGCCAGCCCCGGGACTAGCGGGAGGGCCTGGGGCGAGCAGTACTTC.

This clone was observed a few times. In the same sample, other DNA sequences code for this CDR3. The chain carries TRBV5-1 and TRBJ2-1; TRBD1 or TRBD2 may be the D gene (6 bases each). From germline, CDR1 is SGHRS and CDR2 YFSETQ. The V end lost 2 bases, the J end lost 3 bases, and 12 bases lay between the germline ends. The CDR3 runs 15 residues. The CDR3 protein is CASSFGGGGYNEQFF. Written as DNA, the CDR3 is TGCGCCAGCAGCTTCGGGGGCGGTGGCTACAATGAGCAGTTCTTC.

This clone was seen only a few times. Distinct nucleotide sequences in the sample also encode this CDR3. The J gene is TRBJ2-2, the V gene TRBV11-2, with TRBD2 matching 11 bases. The CDR3 has 16 residues. Germline CDR1 SGHAT, CDR2 FQNNGV. The ends lost 2 bases at V and 1 base at J; junction bases unmatched: 0. The CDR3 coding sequence is TGTGCCAGCAGCTTACTAGCGGGAGGGAACACCGGGGAGCTGTTTTTT. Protein sequence: CASSLLAGGNTGELFF.

The rearrangement links TRBV29-1 to TRBJ2-5; TRBD2 matches at 14 bases. The J call may be in error: the DNA end matches TRBJ2-7 better. This CDR3 region has 14 residues. Germline CDR1 SQVTM, CDR2 ANQGSEA. The chain's CDR3 is CSVSGTSGSYEQYF. The CDR3 coding sequence is TGCAGCGTTTCTGGGACTAGCGGGAGTTACGAGCAGTACTTC.

The chain joins TRBV20-1 to TRBJ1-5; D call uncertain. In germline, CDR1 is DFQATT, CDR2 SNEGSKA (reference sequence). V lost 6 bases and J lost 7, with 10 bases in between. The CDR3 has 11 residues. CDR3 sequence (DNA): TGCAGTGCCGGGCGCGAACAGCCCCAGCATTTT. This translates into CSAGREQPQHF.

Only one count was recorded for this clone. The CDR3 coding sequence is TGTGCCTGGAGTGAGCAGGGGGGCCAGCCCCAGCATTTT. It yields the protein CAWSEQGGQPQHF. The chain combines TRBV30 with TRBJ1-5; 7 bases are shared with TRBD1. The junction had 4 bases not matched to a gene; V was cut back by 1 base and J by 7 bases. The germline gives CDR1 GTSNPN, CDR2 SVGIG (reference sequence). This CDR3 spans 13 amino acids.

V is TRBV12-5 and J is TRBJ2-3; D could derive from TRBD1 or TRBD2 (5 bases each). The CDR3 is 13 amino acids. The germline V gene has CDR1 LGHNT and CDR2 FRNRAP. With 6 bases removed from V and 1 base from J, the gap between germline ends came to 8 bases. Here the CDR3 DNA reads TGTGCTAGTGGCCGGGGACGCACAGATACGCAGTATTTT. Its protein product is CASGRGRTDTQYF.

The chain joins TRBV6-5 to TRBJ2-2, with D possibly TRBD2 on 5 matching bases. The CDR3 is 15 residues long. The germline gives CDR1 MNHEY, CDR2 SVGAGI. V lost 5 bases, J lost 2 bases, and 12 bases lay in between. CDR3 sequence reads: CASSPLRVNTGELFF. CDR3 nucleotide sequence: TGTGCCAGCAGTCCCTTGAGGGTTAACACCGGGGAGCTGTTTTTT.

This chain joins TRBV5-6 and TRBJ1-1, with 8 bases identical to TRBD1. V shed 3 bases and J 5 bases; nucleotides not matched to a gene: 9. CDR1 is SGHDT, CDR2 YYEEEE, per germline. The CDR3 loop spans 15 amino acids. The CDR3 is CASSSLDRAMTEAFF. The DNA for the CDR3 is TGTGCCAGCAGCTCCTTGGACAGGGCGATGACTGAAGCTTTCTTT. The full variable domain, rest sourced from reference TRBV5-6 and TRBJ1-1, is DAGVTQSPTHLIKTRGQQVTLRCSPKSGHDTVSWYQQALGQGPQFIFQYYEEEERQRGNFPDRFSGHQFPNYSSELNVNALLLGDSALYLCASSSLDRAMTEAFFGQGTRLTVV.

The chain is built from TRBV29-1 and TRBJ1-2, with D hard to call. Trimming removed 4 bases at V and 0 bases at J, with 12 bases between. The germline V gene encodes CDR1 SQVTM and CDR2 ANQGSEA. The CDR3 runs 14 residues. The CDR3 DNA follows: TGCAGCGTTGGGTTCGGAGGATCTAACTATGGCTACACCTTC. It codes for CSVGFGGSNYGYTF.